This T cell receptor (beta chain) was captured by sequencing in a study of blood T cells in healthy people across ages. Germline lookup yields CDR1 DFQATT and CDR2 SNEGSKA (reference sequence). CDR3 length: 15 residues. V was pared by 6 bases and J by 6 bases, with 14 bases of the junction left unmatched. Together with a sample-barcoded 5' primer, a J-beta primer mix was included in a second PCR lasting about 6 to 11 cycles. TCRdb redid the calling of the 5' RACE reads with MiXCR, one entry per CDR3 protein. Among some 1.6 million distinct CDR3 sequences listed, about 35% were seen once. This clonotype was seen a few times.

V usage is TRBV20-1 and J usage is TRBJ2-1; 7 bases line up with TRBD2. This TCR derives from a woman under 40 in good health. What was sequenced was blood. CDR3 coding DNA: TGCAGTGCCCCCCACGGGGCGGGAGTTTTCAATGAGCAGTTCTTC. This translates into CSAPHGAGVFNEQFF.